This T cell receptor (beta chain) stems from a study of shared clonotypes between healthy human individuals (dated by TCRdb to the early 2020s). For the study in its entirety: A couple of women and a few men aged 18 to 49 years were included in the cohort. For each donor, CD4 naive and CD4 memory were each run on three plates, CD8 naive on two plates, and CD8 memory on one plate. Blood TCR repertoires of five healthy adults were deeply sequenced to estimate repertoire size and the extent of clonotype sharing between individuals. Different laboratories and diverse techniques were used to prepare libraries and sequence TCR repertoires, to increase sequencing depth and limit assay-specific biases. Leukapheresis yielded between about 0.9 and 10 billion PBMCs per donor. Broad study findings and their caveats: Incomplete sequencing was indicated by rarefaction of sorted-subset datasets, despite the large sequencing depth. Sampling was restricted to blood, and TCR repertoires in tissue are likely to differ from TCR repertoires in blood. Roughly 5.2% of naive CD4, around 3.5% of naive CD8, about 2.4% of memory CD4, and about 0.4% of memory CD8 clonotypes were shared across several donors. Estimated clonotype richness was generally larger for naive than for memory subsets. The small number of donors limited the genetic and exposure-history diversity represented. Pairwise subsampling indicated that sequencing depth was expected to affect the degree of clonotype sharing among donors. Higher generation probabilities were observed for clonotypes shared by all four sorted-subset donors than for non-shared clonotypes.

From cysteine to phenylalanine, the CDR3 is 14 amino acids long. Only the CDR3 DNA stays, 42 bases, in frame from base 1. V has 5 bases trimmed and J has 3 bases trimmed; junction bases matching no gene number 7. CDR1 and CDR2 are read off the germline V gene (reference sequence) as LNHDA and SQIVND. The donors were healthy, HIV-negative adults with no recently reported acute infections or vaccinations. All donors were Caucasian adults living in Nashville, Tennessee, USA. CD4+ T cells were enriched through magnetic negative selection, after which naive cells were positively selected on CD45RA and the remaining negative fraction served as the memory subset. Blood was collected by leukapheresis, and PBMCs were isolated by Ficoll-Histopaque density gradient centrifugation and then cryopreserved in liquid nitrogen vapor phase. Purity and quantity of every magnetically sorted T cell population were checked by analytical flow cytometry. From each sorted fraction, genomic DNA was isolated and quantified by UV absorbance on a Nanodrop 2000c.

Using the deep immunoSEQ assay, TCR CDR3 regions were amplified from genomic DNA by multiplex PCR. Extracted genomic DNA from each cell subset was spread evenly across all wells of several immunoSEQ 96-well plates, with each plate serving as a replicate. For sorted subsets, 150 to 250 ng genomic DNA, equal to tens of thousands of T cell genomes, was loaded into each replicate PCR. The purified libraries were quantified using a Qubit 3.0 fluorometer, sized with a Bioanalyzer 2100, and then quantified again using the KAPA Library Quantification kit. A separate single-read 150-cycle Illumina NextSeq 550 flow cell was used to sequence each immunoSEQ 96-well plate. The paper's data handling went like this. The immunoSEQ output contained only junctional sequences without quality scores, so filtering could not match that applied to full-length reads. Sequences were annotated with PyIR, a Python wrapper for IgBLAST v1.9, using IMGT germline references to assign V/J genes and CDR3. Reads were filtered out if the reads had weak V/J assignments (E-value above 1e-6), no CDR3, stop codons, out-of-frame junctions, or ambiguous translated residues. A V3J clonotype was defined by an identical inferred V gene, J gene, and CDR3 amino acid sequence. The percentage overlap between two repertoires was calculated by dividing the number of shared unique clonotypes by the size of the smaller repertoire. Repertoire richness was assessed with RTK rarefaction, the Chao1 estimator, and Recon v2.1 estimates of unobserved clonotypes. Generation probabilities were computed with OLGA for all TCRbeta clonotypes obtained by the gDNA method from several donors. TCRdb mirrors the immuneACCESS table, restricted to in-frame sequences. Some clones are absent from its copies; in checked studies, under half trace to an unresolved V gene, and the reason for the others is unknown. V, J and clone size were drawn from that table, and D and trimming were deduced from the DNA. This sample is represented by 1,400,000 or so clones; approximately 98.5% of them were singletons. 0.3% to 0.45% of the sample is in the top ten clones.

As to this clone: Its specific antigen is unknown. The record has no base qualities; no much larger clone is one base away.

This TCR was recovered from a man aged 25-45 years in good health. The rearranged chain carries TRBV19 and TRBJ2-7; TRBD1 fits 7 bases in the junction. The sample was naive CD4+ T cells sorted from blood. What this sample's cell subset or site label stands for: CD45RA+ positively selected. The DNA sequence is given as TGTGCCAGTAGTCCTCGACAGGGTTTCTACGAGCAGTACTTC. It specifies CASSPRQGFYEQYF.